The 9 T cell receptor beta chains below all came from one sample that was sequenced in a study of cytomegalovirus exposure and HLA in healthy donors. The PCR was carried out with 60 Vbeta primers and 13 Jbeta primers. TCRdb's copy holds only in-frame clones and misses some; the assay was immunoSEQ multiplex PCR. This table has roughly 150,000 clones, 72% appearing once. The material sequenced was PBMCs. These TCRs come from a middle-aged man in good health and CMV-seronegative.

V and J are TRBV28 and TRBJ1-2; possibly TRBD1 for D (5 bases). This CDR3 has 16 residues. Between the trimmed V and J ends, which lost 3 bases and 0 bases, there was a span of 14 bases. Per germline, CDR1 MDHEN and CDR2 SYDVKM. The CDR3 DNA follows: TGTGCCAGCAGTTTGGTCAGGGTAGGAGCTAACTATGGCTACACCTTC. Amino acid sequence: CASSLVRVGANYGYTF.

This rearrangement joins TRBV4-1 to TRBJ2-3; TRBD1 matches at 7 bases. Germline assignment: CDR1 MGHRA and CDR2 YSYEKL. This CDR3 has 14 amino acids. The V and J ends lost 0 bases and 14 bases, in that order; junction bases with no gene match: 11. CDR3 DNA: TGCGCCAGCAGCCAAGAAGTGAGAGGGGGCTATCGGTATTTT. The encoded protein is CASSQEVRGGYRYF.

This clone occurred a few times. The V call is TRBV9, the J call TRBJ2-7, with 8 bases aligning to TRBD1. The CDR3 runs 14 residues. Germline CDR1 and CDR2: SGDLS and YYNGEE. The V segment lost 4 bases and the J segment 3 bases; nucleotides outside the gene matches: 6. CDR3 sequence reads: CASSLRTGNYEQYF. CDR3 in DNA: TGTGCCAGCAGCCTGAGGACAGGGAACTACGAGCAGTACTTC.

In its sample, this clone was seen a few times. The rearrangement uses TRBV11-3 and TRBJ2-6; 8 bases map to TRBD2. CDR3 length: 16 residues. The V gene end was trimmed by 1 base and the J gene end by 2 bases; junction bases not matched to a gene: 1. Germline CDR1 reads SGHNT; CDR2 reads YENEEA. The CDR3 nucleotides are TGTGCCAGCAGCTTAGCGGGGGGGGCTGGGGCCAACGTCCTGACTTTC. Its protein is CASSLAGGAGANVLTF.

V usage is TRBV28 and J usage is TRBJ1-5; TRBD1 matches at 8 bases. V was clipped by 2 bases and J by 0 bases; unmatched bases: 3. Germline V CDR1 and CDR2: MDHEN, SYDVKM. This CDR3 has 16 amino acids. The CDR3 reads CASSLRQGYSNQPQHF. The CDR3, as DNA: TGTGCCAGCAGTTTAAGACAGGGGTATAGCAATCAGCCCCAGCATTTT.

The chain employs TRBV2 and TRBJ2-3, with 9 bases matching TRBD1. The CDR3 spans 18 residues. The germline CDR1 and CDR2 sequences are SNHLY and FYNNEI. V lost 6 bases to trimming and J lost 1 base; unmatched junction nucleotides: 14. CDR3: CASRPLTGGDPGTDTQYF. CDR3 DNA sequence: TGTGCCAGCAGGCCTTTGACAGGGGGGGACCCCGGCACAGATACGCAGTATTTT. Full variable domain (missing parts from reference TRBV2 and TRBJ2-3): EPEVTQTPSHQVTQMGQEVILRCVPISNHLYFYWYRQILGQKVEFLVSFYNNEISEKSEIFDDQFSVERPDGSNFTLKIRSTKLEDSAMYFCASRPLTGGDPGTDTQYFGPGTRLTVL.

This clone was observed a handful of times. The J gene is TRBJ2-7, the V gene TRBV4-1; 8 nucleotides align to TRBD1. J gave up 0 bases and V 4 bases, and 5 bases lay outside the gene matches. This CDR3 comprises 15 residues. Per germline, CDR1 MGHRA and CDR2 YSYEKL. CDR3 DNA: TGCGCCAGCAGCCGAGACAGGGGCCGCTCCTACGAGCAGTACTTC. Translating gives CASSRDRGRSYEQYF.

CDR3 sequence: CASSPTGPSGYTF. CDR3 in DNA: TGTGCCAGCAGCCCGACAGGGCCTAGCGGCTACACCTTC. V usage is TRBV6-5 and J usage is TRBJ1-2; 7 bases match TRBD1. Trimming cost V 6 bases and J 8 bases; bases outside gene matches: 9. Germline V gene lookup returns CDR1 MNHEY and CDR2 SVGAGI. This CDR3 contains 13 residues.

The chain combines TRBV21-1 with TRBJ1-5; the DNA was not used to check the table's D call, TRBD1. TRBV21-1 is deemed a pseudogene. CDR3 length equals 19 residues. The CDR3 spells CASSKAPRGEFSGNQPQHF. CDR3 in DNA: TGTGCCAGCAGCAAAGCTCCCAGGGGAGAGTTCTCGGGCAATCAGCCCCAGCATTTT.